The entry that follows covers one T cell receptor beta chain sequence. Of the isolated RNA, all was reverse transcribed, and so the sequenced material was expressed TCRB transcripts. Clones were sequenced by immunoSEQ multiplex PCR, and TCRdb holds only the in-frame ones, with some missing. Of around 180,000 clones listed, 10% to 15% are singletons. Trimming cost V 5 bases and J 7 bases, with 18 bases left between them. Per germline, CDR1 SGHDT and CDR2 YYEEEE. There are 14 residues in the CDR3. These data come from a study of beta chain features in type 1 diabetes. The receptor comes from a young woman in good health. The sequencing sample was made of central memory CD4+ T cells from blood. The chain carries TRBV5-6 and TRBJ1-2; D perhaps matches TRBD1 (5 bases). CDR3 amino acids: CASRRKNQGGGYTF. CDR3 in DNA: TGTGCCAGCAGACGAAAAAACCAGGGAGGTGGCTACACCTTC.